Presented here are 6 T cell receptor beta chains from one specimen sequenced in a study of blood T cell repertoires in COVID-19 (TCRdb year 2020). Library preparation employed the immunoSEQ multiplex PCR assay. TCRdb provides this immuneACCESS table in a form limited to in-frame rearrangements. Some clones are lacking; in checked studies, under half of them reflect an unresolved V gene, and why the rest are absent is not known. This sample has fewer than 85,000 clones in its table, and 88% of those were observed once. Jointly, the top ten make up around a tenth of the sample. Sequenced material: peripheral blood. The receptors here all came from a human donor in a cohort sampled during active COVID-19.

The J gene is TRBJ1-1, the V gene TRBV28; D might be TRBD1 (5 bases). The CDR3 has 14 amino acids. V lost 4 bases, J lost 1 base, and 10 bases lay in between. In germline, CDR1 is MDHEN, CDR2 SYDVKM. As DNA, the CDR3 is TGTGCCAGCAGTTCCCTGACAGAGAACACTGAAGCTTTCTTT. It encodes CASSSLTENTEAFF.

This sequence joins TRBV5-1 and TRBJ2-3, with D possibly TRBD1 on 5 matching bases. Germline CDR1 reads SGHRS; CDR2 reads YFSETQ. There are 14 residues in the CDR3. The V and J ends lost 4 bases and 2 bases respectively, with 11 bases between them. The CDR3 sequence: CASSPGANTDTQYF. CDR3 bases: TGCGCCAGCAGCCCTGGGGCAAACACAGATACGCAGTATTTT.

In its sample, this clone was seen once. The chain uses TRBV6-1 and TRBJ1-4; D perhaps matches TRBD1 (5 bases). CDR3 length: 14 amino acids. Germline CDR1 reads MNHNS; CDR2 reads SASEGT. V was cut by 3 bases and J by 2 bases, with 7 bases left in between. The CDR3 here is CASSDRGTNEKLFF. DNA of the CDR3: TGTGCCAGCAGTGATAGGGGCACTAATGAAAAACTGTTTTTT.

The chain couples TRBV6-1 to TRBJ1-6, with TRBD1 as a possible D gene (6 bases). V was trimmed by 4 bases and J by 6 bases, leaving 16 bases between them. The germline V gene encodes CDR1 MNHNS and CDR2 SASEGT. The CDR3 consists of 16 residues. CDR3 sequence reads: CASSAPGQRLNSPLHF. The CDR3 bases are TGTGCCAGCAGTGCCCCCGGACAGAGGCTTAATTCACCCCTCCACTTT.

The chain links TRBV11-2 to TRBJ2-5; 8 nucleotides line up with TRBD1. CDR1 is SGHAT, CDR2 FQNNGV, per germline. Unmatched junction bases numbered 7, after V lost 3 bases and J lost 4 bases. This CDR3 contains 15 residues. The CDR3: CASSFDRGSGETQYF. CDR3 sequence (DNA): TGTGCCAGCAGCTTCGACAGGGGAAGTGGAGAGACCCAGTACTTC.

This clone appeared once. The chain recombines TRBV6-6 with TRBJ1-2, with D possibly matching TRBD1 (5 bases). Germline CDR1 is MNHNY and CDR2 is SVGAGI (reference sequence). This CDR3 region has 15 residues. Trimming took 2 bases from V and 3 from J, leaving 13 bases between them. The CDR3 DNA reads as TGTGCCAGCAGTTACCCCCGACAGACATACTATGGCTACACCTTC. It specifies CASSYPRQTYYGYTF.